This T cell receptor (beta chain) was recorded in a study of identical twins. Study outcomes and limitations: Weaker excess twin sharing was seen among beta out-of-frame sequences.

Notes on this clonotype: As yet, its antigen is unknown.

A universal primer site was created by template switching, with the cDNA bearing unique molecular identifiers. Via MiXCR, TCRdb re-called the 5' RACE reads, giving one row per CDR3 protein. The sample lists more than 1.5 million distinct CDR3 sequences, 25% to 35% occurring once. Trimming left V 3 bases short and J 8 bases short, with 10 bases between. CDR1 and CDR2 from the germline V gene are DFQATT and SNEGSKA (reference sequence). There are 11 residues in the CDR3. The chain employs TRBV20-1 and TRBJ1-1; no clear D gene. The TCR sequence derives from a newborn girl in good health. Input material: cord blood. The DNA of the CDR3 is TGCAGTGCTAGTGTTGGGAGGGAAGCTTTCTTT. Its translation: CSASVGREAFF.